Listed below are T cell receptor beta chains from one sample, sequenced in a study of siplizumab effects on memory and regulatory T cells. Which antigens these TCRs recognize remains unknown. Using immunoSEQ multiplex PCR, the repertoire was profiled, and TCRdb retains in-frame clones only, with some absent. The sample comprises 4,000 to 5,000 clones, roughly half of which are singletons, and 3.9% rests with the top ten. The sequenced sample was CFSE-low (dividing) CD4+ T cells sorted from an allogeneic mixed lymphocyte reaction. The receptors were gathered from a human donor in good health; the cells came from an allogeneic mixed lymphocyte reaction. Some clones in this sample may be carry-over from other donors' samples. Each CDR3 is given with its conserved first and last residue. The D gene is left open where the match is weak. Only part of the rows carry a size: once, few, many, or a class if the clone is expanded.

v_gene	j_gene	abundance	d_gene	CDR3nt	CDR3aa
TRBV19	TRBJ2-1	few	TRBD1	TGTGCCAGTAGTGACCTCCGAGCAGGGGGCCGGAATGAGCAGTTCTTC	CASSDLRAGGRNEQFF
TRBV6-6	TRBJ2-7	.	TRBD1	TGTGCCAGCAGCCGGGACAGGGGGTTTCTCTACGAGCAGTACTTC	CASSRDRGFLYEQYF
TRBV6-6	TRBJ2-3	.	.	TGTGCCAGCAGTCCCCCAGGAAATACGCAGTATTTT	CASSPPGNTQYF
TRBV13	TRBJ2-7	.	.	TGTGCCAGCAGCCCTAGGCGGGCGGAAACCTACGAGCAGTACTTC	CASSPRRAETYEQYF
TRBV27	TRBJ2-1	few	TRBD1	TGTGCCAGCAGTTTCTCAGGGGGCTCCTACAATGAGCAGTTCTTC	CASSFSGGSYNEQFF
TRBV5-1	TRBJ1-1	.	.	TGCGCCAGCAGCCATGCCGGGACGGAAGCTTTCTTT	CASSHAGTEAFF
TRBV6-6	TRBJ1-2	.	TRBD1	TGTGCCAGCATCCAAGACAGGGCCGACTATGGCTACACCTTC	CASIQDRADYGYTF
TRBV5-6	TRBJ1-6	.	TRBD1	TGTGCCAGCAGCTTTCCCGGGACAGCTTTAGGGACACCCCTCCACTTT	CASSFPGTALGTPLHF
TRBV6-1	TRBJ1-3	.	.	TGTGCCAGCAGTGAACGATGGTCTGGAAACACCATATATTTT	CASSERWSGNTIYF
TRBV7-6	TRBJ1-1	.	.	TGTGCCAGCAGCTTATCTGCGGGGGTGCGCACTGAAGCTTTCTTT	CASSLSAGVRTEAFF
TRBV19	TRBJ2-5	few	TRBD2	TGTGCCAGTAAGGCGGGGGTTGATCCGGAGACCCAGTACTTC	CASKAGVDPETQYF
TRBV6-5	TRBJ1-2	.	.	TGTGCCAGCACACCGGTACTTGGGGGCGGCTACACCTTC	CASTPVLGGGYTF
TRBV6-6	TRBJ2-1	.	TRBD2	TGTGCCAGCAGTTACGCCGGGACTAGCGGCCACAATGAGCAGTTCTTC	CASSYAGTSGHNEQFF
TRBV7-8	TRBJ2-3	few	.	TGTGCCAGCAGCTTGGGCACAGATACGCAGTATTTT	CASSLGTDTQYF
TRBV6-5	TRBJ2-7	few	.	TGTGCCAGCAGTGAGATCAGGGGTTACGAGCAGTACTTC	CASSEIRGYEQYF
TRBV2	TRBJ1-1	.	.	TGTGCCAGCAGGGAAACGGTTTTGAACACTGAAGCTTTCTTT	CASRETVLNTEAFF
TRBV5-4	TRBJ2-6	.	.	TGTGCCAGCAGCTTGGCCCTCTCTGGGGCCAACGTCCTGACTTTC	CASSLALSGANVLTF
TRBV6-1	TRBJ1-3	.	.	TGTGCCAGCAGTCCACCGGTTCCTGGAAACACCATATATTTT	CASSPPVPGNTIYF
TRBV7-2	TRBJ2-5	.	.	TGTGCCAGCAGCTTAGGGGGGAGGGAGACCCAGTACTTC	CASSLGGRETQYF
TRBV30	TRBJ1-5	.	.	TGTGCCTGGAGTTATGATTTTTCTAGCAATCAGCCCCAGCATTTT	CAWSYDFSSNQPQHF
TRBV27	TRBJ1-3	.	.	TGTGCCAGCAGTCCTCTGTCTGGAAACACCATATATTTT	CASSPLSGNTIYF
TRBV10-3	TRBJ2-3	few	TRBD2	TGTGCCACGGCTGCCGGGACTAGCGGGTCTGATACGCAGTATTTT	CATAAGTSGSDTQYF
TRBV18	TRBJ2-5	few	TRBD1	TGTGCCAGCTCACCGACAGGGATGCAAGAGACCCAGTACTTC	CASSPTGMQETQYF
TRBV7-8	TRBJ2-3	few	.	TGTGCCAGCAGCCCCCGCCTTATCAGGGGCCAAACTTCTAGCACAGATACGCAGTATTTT	CASSPRLIRGQTSSTDTQYF
TRBV11-1	TRBJ1-2	.	.	TGTGCCAGCAGTCCGGAGACAGGTTTGGATGGCTACACCTTC	CASSPETGLDGYTF
TRBV6-5	TRBJ1-4	.	TRBD1	TGTGCCAGCAGTTACTCTAGGGGGCGGGAAAAACTGTTTTTT	CASSYSRGREKLFF
TRBV6-6	TRBJ1-1	.	TRBD1	TGTGCCAGCAGAATAGCCAGGGGGGCGAACACTGAAGCTTTCTTT	CASRIARGANTEAFF
TRBV7-8	TRBJ2-5	.	.	TGTGCCAGCAGCTCACGCCGAACAACCGGAGGCGAGACCCGGTACTTC	CASSSRRTTGGETRYF
TRBV6-5	TRBJ1-5	.	.	TGTGCCAGCAGTAGGGACAATCTAAGCAATCAGCCCCAGCATTTT	CASSRDNLSNQPQHF
TRBV6-6	TRBJ2-2	few	.	TGTGCCATCAAGAGTAGGGGGGACACCGGGGAGCTGTTTTTT	CAIKSRGDTGELFF
TRBV19	TRBJ1-6	.	.	TGTGCCAGTAGTATCCCGGCAGCCGTCGGTAATTCACCCCTCCACTTT	CASSIPAAVGNSPLHF